The subject of this entry is one T cell receptor beta chain. This entry comes from a study of siplizumab effects on memory and regulatory T cells. Sequenced by immunoSEQ multiplex PCR; TCRdb stores in-frame clones only, minus some. Of over 65,000 clones detected, roughly 94% appear once; the ten largest clones hold about 18%. This clonotype was sampled from a human donor in good health. What was sequenced was CD8+ T cells sorted from blood.

CDR3 DNA sequence: TGTGCCAGCACTAACGGGGTTTCCTACGAGCAGTACTTC. Protein sequence: CASTNGVSYEQYF. The genes are TRBV11-2 and TRBJ2-7; D possibly corresponds to TRBD2 (5 bases). This CDR3 is 13 amino acids long. V lost 7 bases, J lost 1 base, and 11 bases lay in between. The germline V gene has CDR1 SGHAT and CDR2 FQNNGV.